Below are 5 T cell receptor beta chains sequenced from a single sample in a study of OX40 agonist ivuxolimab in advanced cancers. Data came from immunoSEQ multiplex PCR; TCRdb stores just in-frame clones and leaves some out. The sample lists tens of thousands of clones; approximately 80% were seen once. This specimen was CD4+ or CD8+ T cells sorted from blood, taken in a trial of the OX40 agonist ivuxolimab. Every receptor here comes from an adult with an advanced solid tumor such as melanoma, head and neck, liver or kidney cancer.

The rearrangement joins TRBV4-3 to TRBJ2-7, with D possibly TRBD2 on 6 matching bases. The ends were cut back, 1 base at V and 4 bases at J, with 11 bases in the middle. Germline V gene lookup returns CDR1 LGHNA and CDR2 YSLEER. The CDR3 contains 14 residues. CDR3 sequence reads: CASSQAGGLYEQYF. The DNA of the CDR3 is TGCGCCAGCAGCCAAGCCGGAGGGCTTTACGAGCAGTACTTC.

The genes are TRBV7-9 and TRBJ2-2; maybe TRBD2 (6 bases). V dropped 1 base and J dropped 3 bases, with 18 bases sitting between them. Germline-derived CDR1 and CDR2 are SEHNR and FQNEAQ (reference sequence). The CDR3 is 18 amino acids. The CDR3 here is CASSLELRFGRHTGELFF. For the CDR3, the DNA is TGTGCCAGCAGCTTAGAACTTAGGTTCGGGAGACACACCGGGGAGCTGTTTTTT.

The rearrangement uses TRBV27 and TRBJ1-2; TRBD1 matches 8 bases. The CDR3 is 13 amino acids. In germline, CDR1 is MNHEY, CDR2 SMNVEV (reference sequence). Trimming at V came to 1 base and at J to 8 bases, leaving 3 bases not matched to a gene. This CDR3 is CASSLFRGQGYTF. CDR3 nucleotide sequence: TGTGCCAGCAGTTTATTCAGGGGGCAAGGCTACACCTTC.

Here the CDR3 DNA reads TGCGCCAGCAGCGTGGATACTGGGAGGTTTAACACCGGGGAGCTGTTTTTT. Its protein product is CASSVDTGRFNTGELFF. V and J are TRBV5-1 and TRBJ2-2, with D maybe TRBD2 (6 bases). CDR1 and CDR2 from the germline V gene are SGHRS and YFSETQ. Trimming cost V 4 bases and J 2 bases, with 18 bases left between them. The CDR3 runs 17 residues.

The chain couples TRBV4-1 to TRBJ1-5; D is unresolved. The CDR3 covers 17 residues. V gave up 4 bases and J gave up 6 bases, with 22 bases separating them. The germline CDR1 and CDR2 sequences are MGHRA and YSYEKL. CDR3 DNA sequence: TGCGCCAGCAGCCGCGGTGGGGTCAGTAGTAGTGTTCAGCCCCAGCATTTT. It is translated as CASSRGGVSSSVQPQHF.